This TCR beta chain appears in the sequencing data of a study of regulatory T cells in long-lasting Graves disease. On the study more broadly: A definition of persistent Graves' disease required over 5 years of antithyroid drugs plus positive TSH receptor antibodies.

Time point noted: persistent/refractory GD, antithyroid drugs over 5 years with positive TRAb. RNA isolated from PBMCs was used to make the TCR library. V gave up 2 bases and J gave up 2 bases, with 10 bases separating them. The CDR3 runs to 14 residues. Germline V gene lookup returns CDR1 MNHNS and CDR2 SASEGT. Study outcomes and limitations: Small numbers of samples may have cut accuracy.

Arm-PCR of CDR3 regions with iRepertoire HTBI primers generated TCR beta libraries. TCRdb reprocessed the multiplex PCR reads via MiXCR and lists one record per CDR3 protein. The data show around 450,000 distinct CDR3 sequences, approximately 21% seen once. In this sample, this clonotype turned up many times. Its antigen is not identified. The sample consisted of peripheral blood mononuclear cells (PBMCs), taken when the disease was refractory, from a patient treated with antithyroid drugs. V is TRBV6-1 and J is TRBJ2-7; no firm D call. This receptor was identified in a female donor with Graves disease. The CDR3 DNA is TGTGCCAGCAGTGAAACGACGGTAGCCTACGAGCAGTACTTC. Its protein is CASSETTVAYEQYF.